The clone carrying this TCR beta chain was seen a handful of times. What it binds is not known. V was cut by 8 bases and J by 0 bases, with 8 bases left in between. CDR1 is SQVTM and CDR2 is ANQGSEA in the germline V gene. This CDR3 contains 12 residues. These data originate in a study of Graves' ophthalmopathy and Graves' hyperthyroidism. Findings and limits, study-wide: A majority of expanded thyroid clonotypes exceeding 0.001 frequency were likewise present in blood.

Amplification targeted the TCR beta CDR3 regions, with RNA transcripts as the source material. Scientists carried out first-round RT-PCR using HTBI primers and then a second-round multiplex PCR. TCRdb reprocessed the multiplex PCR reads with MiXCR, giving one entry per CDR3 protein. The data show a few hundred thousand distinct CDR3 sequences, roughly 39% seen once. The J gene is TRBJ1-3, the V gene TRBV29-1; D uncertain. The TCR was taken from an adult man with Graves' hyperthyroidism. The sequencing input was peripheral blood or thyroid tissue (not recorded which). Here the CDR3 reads CSSLGSGNTIYF. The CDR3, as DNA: TGCAGCAGTTTGGGCTCTGGAAACACCATATATTTT. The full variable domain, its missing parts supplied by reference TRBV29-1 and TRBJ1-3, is SAVISQKPSRDICQRGTSLTIQCQVDSQVTMMFWYRQQPGQSLTLIATANQGSEATYESGFVIDKFPISRPNLTFSTLTVSNMSPEDSSIYLCSSLGSGNTIYFGEGSWLTVV.